This TCR beta chain was obtained from a study of CD8 T cells in Susac syndrome. Looked up from germline, CDR1 is ENHRY and CDR2 is SYGVKD. V shed 11 bases and J shed 2 bases, with 10 bases lying between them. This CDR3 contains 11 residues. Random hexamers were used to reverse transcribe an amount of roughly 0.5 to 1 ug RNA. TCRdb re-called the immunoSEQ multiplex PCR reads through MiXCR, storing one row per CDR3 protein. The profile shows some 300,000 distinct CDR3 sequences, about nine tenths of them singletons. This chain joins TRBV10-3 and TRBJ2-7; maybe TRBD2 (5 bases). This TCR was sampled from a human donor with multiple sclerosis. The material sequenced was CD8+ T cells from PBMCs. The CDR3 sequence is CAVGETYEQYF. The CDR3 DNA follows: TGTGCCGTTGGGGAGACCTACGAGCAGTACTTC.